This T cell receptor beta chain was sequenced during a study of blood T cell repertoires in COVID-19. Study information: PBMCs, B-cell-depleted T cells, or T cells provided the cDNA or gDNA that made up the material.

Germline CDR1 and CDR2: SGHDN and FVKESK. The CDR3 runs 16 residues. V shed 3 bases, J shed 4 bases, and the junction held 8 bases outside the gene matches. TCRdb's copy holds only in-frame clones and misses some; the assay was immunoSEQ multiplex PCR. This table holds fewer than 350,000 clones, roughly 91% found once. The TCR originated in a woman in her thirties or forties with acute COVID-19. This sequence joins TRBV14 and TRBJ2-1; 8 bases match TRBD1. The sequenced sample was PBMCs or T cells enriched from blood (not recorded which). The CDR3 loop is CASSHPGQGYYNEQFF. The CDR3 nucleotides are TGTGCCAGCAGCCATCCTGGACAGGGATATTACAATGAGCAGTTCTTC.